The rows below give T cell receptor beta chains drawn from one sample of a study of cytomegalovirus exposure and HLA in healthy donors. Using immunoSEQ multiplex PCR, the repertoire was profiled, and TCRdb retains in-frame clones only, with some absent. Counted here are approximately 160,000 clones, roughly 80% occurring once; the ten biggest clones make up about 2.1%. Input material: PBMCs. The receptors were sampled from a man aged 25 to 40 in good health and CMV-seropositive. Each CDR3 is given with its conserved first and last residue. D genes are given only for firm matches.

v_gene	j_gene	d_gene	CDR3aa
TRBV2	TRBJ2-7	NA	CASSESGYEQYF
TRBV6-6	TRBJ2-2	TRBD1	CASSQQGTSGELFF
TRBV7-6	TRBJ2-3	TRBD2	CASSLLSGGTDTQYF
TRBV30	TRBJ1-6	NA	CAWSVGTTYNSPLHF
TRBV5-1	TRBJ2-5	TRBD2	CASSPGSSGAQETQYF
TRBV9	TRBJ1-1	NA	CASSAGALDTEAFF
TRBV6-5	TRBJ1-1	NA	CASSYGARAEAFF
TRBV9	TRBJ2-7	NA	CASSVGGSAYEQYF
TRBV27	TRBJ1-2	NA	CASSLTGNYGYTF
TRBV9	TRBJ2-7	TRBD1	CASSVGYGTAAYEQYF
TRBV15	TRBJ2-3	TRBD2	CATNSGEGADTQYF
TRBV29-1	TRBJ2-7	TRBD1	CSVVGTDPYEQYF
TRBV9	TRBJ2-7	TRBD2	CASGPGGRAYEQYF
TRBV27	TRBJ2-7	TRBD1	CASSLTGSSYEQYF
TRBV27	TRBJ2-7	TRBD1	CASSLSYNRGFEQYF
TRBV19	TRBJ1-6	NA	CASSGRRNSPLHF
TRBV9	TRBJ2-5	NA	CASSVGPSRETQYF
TRBV4-1	TRBJ1-5	TRBD1	CASSQERGTESNQPQHF
TRBV4-3	TRBJ2-1	NA	CASSQRLLHNEQFF
TRBV30	TRBJ2-5	NA	CAWSLGAGQETQYF
TRBV7-2	TRBJ1-2	TRBD1	CASSPRQGRFWGYTF
TRBV6-5	TRBJ1-1	TRBD1	CASSVGQGMNTEAFF
TRBV5-1	TRBJ2-7	NA	CASSLAQLSYEQYF
TRBV6-5	TRBJ2-3	TRBD2	CASRPGLAGPDTQYF